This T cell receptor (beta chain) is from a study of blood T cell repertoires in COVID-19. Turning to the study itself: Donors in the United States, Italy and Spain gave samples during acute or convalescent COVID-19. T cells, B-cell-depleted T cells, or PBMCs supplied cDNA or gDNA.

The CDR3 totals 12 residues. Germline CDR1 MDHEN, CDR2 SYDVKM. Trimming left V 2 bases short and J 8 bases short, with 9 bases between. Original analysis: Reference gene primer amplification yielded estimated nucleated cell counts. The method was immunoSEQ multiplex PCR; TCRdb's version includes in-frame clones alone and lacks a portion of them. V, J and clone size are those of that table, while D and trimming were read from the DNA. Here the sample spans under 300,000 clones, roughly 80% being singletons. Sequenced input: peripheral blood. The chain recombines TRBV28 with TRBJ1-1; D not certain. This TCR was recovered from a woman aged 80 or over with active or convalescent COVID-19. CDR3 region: CASSLIGREAFF. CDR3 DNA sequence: TGTGCCAGCAGTTTAATAGGGAGGGAAGCTTTCTTT. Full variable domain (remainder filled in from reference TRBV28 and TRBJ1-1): DVKVTQSSRYLVKRTGEKVFLECVQDMDHENMFWYRQDPGLGLRLIYFSYDVKMKEKGDIPEGYSVSREKKERFSLILESASTNQTSMYLCASSLIGREAFFGQGTRLTVV.